A selection of T cell receptor beta chains follows, all from one sample in a study of cytomegalovirus exposure and HLA in healthy donors. Some clones are missing from TCRdb's copy, which holds only in-frame ones; the method was immunoSEQ multiplex PCR. The repertoire holds approximately 73,000 clones, with 79% as singletons. The sequencing sample was made of PBMCs. These receptors all come from a woman aged 40 to 50 in good health and CMV-seropositive. Each CDR3 is given with its conserved first and last residue. Each record gives: D gene, V gene, J gene, CDR3 protein. D genes are given only for firm matches.

>TRBD1|TRBV29-1|TRBJ2-5
CSVDLGGQGQETQYF
>TRBD2|TRBV2|TRBJ2-3
CASRVAGVIADTQYF
>.|TRBV4-1|TRBJ1-6
CASSQASSSYNSPLHF
>.|TRBV15|TRBJ1-5
CATSIRQNDQPQHF
>TRBD2|TRBV28|TRBJ2-7
CASSLGTSGSYEQYF
>TRBD1|TRBV6-5|TRBJ1-5
CASSPAGGSNQPQHF
>.|TRBV11-2|TRBJ2-2
CASSPHEVLDTGELFF
>TRBD1|TRBV2|TRBJ1-5
CASKRDRVDHQPQHF
>.|TRBV19|TRBJ2-2
CASSLAANYNTGELFF
>.|TRBV20-1|TRBJ2-3
CSASTSSTQYF
>TRBD1|TRBV5-8|TRBJ1-1
CASSLEAVTGYEAFF
>TRBD2|TRBV5-4|TRBJ2-7
CASSLPSGKSDEQYF
>.|TRBV2|TRBJ1-2
CASSEFIGDGYTF
>TRBD1|TRBV9|TRBJ2-3
CASSVGDRGFADTQYF
>.|TRBV6-6|TRBJ2-1
CASSRSGGSYNEQFF
>.|TRBV4-1|TRBJ2-7
CASSGGGTPVYEQYF
>.|TRBV5-1|TRBJ2-7
CASSLAAGGAGQDYEQYF
>.|TRBV21-1|TRBJ1-4
CASSKVGQGLSYGKLFF
>.|TRBV7-6|TRBJ2-1
CASSLLTQGWNNEQFF
>.|TRBV27|TRBJ2-7
CASSRQFNSGSIEQYF
>TRBD2|TRBV6-4|TRBJ2-1
CASSPGLAGINEQFF
>TRBD1|TRBV11-2|TRBJ2-1
CASSSRGQAYNEQFF
>TRBD2|TRBV9|TRBJ2-3
CASSVGGREADTQYF
>.|TRBV6-5|TRBJ2-5
CASSRGLHIQETQYF
>.|TRBV19|TRBJ1-1
CASSMVGAGRTEAFF
>.|TRBV30|TRBJ1-4
CAWSARGEKLFF
>.|TRBV23-1|TRBJ1-5
CASSQSPWGVNSNQPQHF